This T cell receptor (beta chain) was found in a study of identical twins. Findings and limits, study-wide: Insertions ran lower in abundant cord blood beta clonotypes, though not in memory repertoires.

TCRdb ran MiXCR on the 5' RACE reads and lists one entry per CDR3 protein. This table has approximately 190,000 distinct CDR3 sequences, around 15% appearing once. The CDR3 runs 13 residues. V was pared by 4 bases and J by 3 bases, with 4 bases between. From germline, CDR1 is SEHNR and CDR2 FQNEAQ (reference sequence). This clonotype showed up just a few times. Its antigen is undetermined. Separately, the same data were catalogued under a study of T cells expressing NK-cell markers. Turning to that study: Each TCR beta repertoire originated in sorted T cells that were CD3+CD56+NKG2C+, CD3+CD56+NKG2C- or CD3+CD56-NKG2C+.

Sequenced material: CD8+ T cells sorted from blood. The TCR comes from a young woman in good health. V and J are TRBV7-9 and TRBJ2-6; D gene unclear. The CDR3 DNA reads as TGTGCCAGCAGCTCGCTTGGGGCCAACGTCCTGACTTTC. Translation: CASSSLGANVLTF.